This is a list of T cell receptor beta chains from one sample in a study of T cells in Graves' hyperthyroidism and ophthalmopathy. One entry per CDR3 protein, called by TCRdb with MiXCR from the multiplex PCR reads. The data hold 450,000 to 650,000 distinct CDR3 sequences, with under 20% observed a single time. The material sequenced was blood. Receptors originate from a woman in her late teens or twenties with Graves' ophthalmopathy. CDR3s include the opening cysteine and the closing phenylalanine or tryptophan. The D gene is left open where the match is weak. Only part of the rows carry a size: once, few, many, or a class if the clone is expanded.

TRBJ1-2 | - | TRBV2 | - | TGTGCCAGCATCGCGGGAGGAAACTATGGCTACACCTTC | CASIAGGNYGYTF
TRBJ1-1 | - | TRBV28 | - | TGTGCCAGCAGTGAATTAACGTCGGCTGAAGCTTTCTTT | CASSELTSAEAFF
TRBJ2-5 | many | TRBV27 | - | TGTGCCAGCAGTTTATTGGGGGGTGAGACCCAGTACTTC | CASSLLGGETQYF
TRBJ2-3 | - | TRBV19 | TRBD1 | TGTGCCAGTAGCCCCGGTCAGGGGGCTAGACATACGCAGTATTTT | CASSPGQGARHTQYF
TRBJ2-7 | few | TRBV20-1 | - | TGCAGTGCTAGCTACTACGAGCAGTACTTC | CSASYYEQYF
TRBJ1-1 | many | TRBV6-2/TRBV6-3 | - | TGTGCCAGCAGTATCTCGATGACAGGGAACACTGAAGCTTTCTTT | CASSISMTGNTEAFF
TRBJ2-3 | - | TRBV6-4 | - | TGTGCCAGCAGTGACGGGGGGAATGCGGGCACAGATACGCAGTATTTT | CASSDGGNAGTDTQYF
TRBJ2-7 | many | TRBV28 | TRBD2 | TGTGCCAGCAGCCCAACCGGGACTACTAAGAGCTCCTACGAGCAGTACTTC | CASSPTGTTKSSYEQYF
TRBJ2-3 | many | TRBV5-4 | - | TGTGCCAGCACCGACCTAGGCGAAAAGGCAGATACGCAGTATTTT | CASTDLGEKADTQYF
TRBJ1-6 | - | TRBV28 | - | TGTGCCACCTATTTAGGGCGGGGACCCCTCCACTTT | CATYLGRGPLHF
TRBJ2-7 | many | TRBV7-2 | TRBD2 | TGTGCCAGCAGCTTCGGACTAGCGAACGAGCAGTACTTC | CASSFGLANEQYF
TRBJ2-1 | many | TRBV12-3/TRBV12-4 | - | TGTGCCATAATATACCGCCCGGCCTACAATGAGCAGTTCTTC | CAIIYRPAYNEQFF
TRBJ1-1 | few | TRBV7-9 | - | TGTGCCAGCAGCTTACTAGGGGGGTCGAACACTGAAGCTTTCTTT | CASSLLGGSNTEAFF
TRBJ2-7 | once | TRBV7-2 | TRBD2 | TGTGCCTCCAGTGGGGACTACTACGAGCAGTACTTC | CASSGDYYEQYF
TRBJ1-3 | few | TRBV6-1 | TRBD1 | TGTGCCAGTGGACCCAGGACAGGAGGAAACACCATATATTTT | CASGPRTGGNTIYF
TRBJ1-5 | many | TRBV28 | - | TGTGCCAGCACCCCCCGTCGGGGATTCGGCAATCAGCCCCAGCATTTT | CASTPRRGFGNQPQHF
TRBJ1-4 | once | TRBV5-1 | - | TGCGCCAGCAGCCATCCGGGACAAACTAATGAAAAACTGCTTTTT | CASSHPGQTNEKLLF
TRBJ1-2 | few | TRBV9 | TRBD1 | TGTGCCAGCAGCGCGAACACAGGGGGCTACTATGGCTACACCTTC | CASSANTGGYYGYTF
TRBJ2-7 | many | TRBV28 | - | TGTGCCAGCAGTTGGGACAACTACTACGAGCAGTACTTC | CASSWDNYYEQYF
TRBJ2-1 | - | TRBV3-1 | - | TGTGCCTGCAGCCAAGGGACGTCGAGCAATGAGCAGTTCTTC | CACSQGTSSNEQFF
TRBJ2-5 | few | TRBV7-9 | TRBD2 | TGTGCCAGCAGCCGCGGGACTAGCGGTGAGACCCAGTACTTC | CASSRGTSGETQYF
TRBJ1-1 | few | TRBV4-1 | - | TGCGCCAGCAGCCAAGTTTGGAACTCGAACACTGAAGCTTTCTTT | CASSQVWNSNTEAFF
TRBJ2-7 | many | TRBV12-3/TRBV12-4 | - | TGTGCCAGCAGTTTAAGGCAGGCGAAGTTCTCCTACGAGCAGTACTTC | CASSLRQAKFSYEQYF
TRBJ1-4 | - | TRBV15 | - | TGCGCCACCAAGGAGACAGGACTTAATGAAAAACTGTTTTTT | CATKETGLNEKLFF
TRBJ2-3 | many | TRBV6-1 | - | TGTGCCAGCCTGGAATGGGGTAGCACAGATACGCAGTATTTT | CASLEWGSTDTQYF
TRBJ1-6 | - | TRBV7-8 | - | TGTGCCAGCGGGGGAGGGAGGGAATATAATTCACCCCTCCACTTT | CASGGGREYNSPLHF
TRBJ2-7 | many | TRBV7-8 | - | TGTGCCAGCAGCTTGGGTGTCGGAGCCTATCCCTACGAGCAGTACTTC | CASSLGVGAYPYEQYF
TRBJ1-1 | many | TRBV28 | - | TGTGCCAGCGGAATGTTTATCGTGAACACTGAAGCTTTCTTT | CASGMFIVNTEAFF
TRBJ2-5 | - | TRBV24-1 | - | TGTGCCACCAGTGCCCATTCCGGCATTCGGCAAGAGACCCAGTACTTC | CATSAHSGIRQETQYF
TRBJ2-3 | - | TRBV12-3/TRBV12-4 | TRBD2 | TGTGCCAGCAGCCTCCTAGCGGCTTTTACAGATACGCAGTATTTT | CASSLLAAFTDTQYF
TRBJ1-5 | - | TRBV28 | - | TGTGCCAGCAGTGAGGCCAGGGGAGGAGAAAGCAATCAGCCCCAGCATTTT | CASSEARGGESNQPQHF
TRBJ1-2 | many | TRBV12-3/TRBV12-4 | - | TGTGCCAGCCGGTGGGGGCCTGACTATGGCTACACCTTC | CASRWGPDYGYTF
TRBJ2-2 | few | TRBV7-9 | - | TGTGCCAGCAGCCAACATCGGGTAGGGTCCGGGGAGCTGTTTTTT | CASSQHRVGSGELFF
TRBJ2-3 | many | TRBV5-1 | TRBD2 | TGCGCCAGCACCCTAGCGGGCACAGATACGCAGTATTTT | CASTLAGTDTQYF
TRBJ2-7 | many | TRBV2 | TRBD2 | TGTGCCAGCAGCGGTCGGACTAGCGGGAGCTCCTACGAGCAGTACTTC | CASSGRTSGSSYEQYF
TRBJ1-4 | - | TRBV10-3 | - | TGTGCCATCAGTGAAGGGAGGTCCTATGAAAAACTGTTTTTT | CAISEGRSYEKLFF
TRBJ2-2 | - | TRBV9 | TRBD2 | TGTGCCAGCAGCGTAACGGCGGGGGAAAACACCGGGGAGCTGTTTTTT | CASSVTAGENTGELFF
TRBJ2-7 | many | TRBV27 | - | TGTGCCAGCAGTTTATCCGACAGGAGCTCCTACGAGCAGTACTTC | CASSLSDRSSYEQYF
TRBJ1-5 | many | TRBV11-2 | - | TGTGCCAGCAGCGGGGACATAAATCAGCCCCAGCATTTT | CASSGDINQPQHF
TRBJ1-4 | many | TRBV28 | - | TGTGCCAGCAGTTCATCGGGACCCAAGTATGAAAAACTGTTTTTT | CASSSSGPKYEKLFF
TRBJ1-6 | few | TRBV15 | - | TGTGCCACCAGCAGCAGACGGTTTTCACCCCTCCACTTT | CATSSRRFSPLHF
TRBJ2-5 | - | TRBV27 | - | TGTGCCAGCTCGGCTTCTTGGTACCAAGAGACCCAGTACTTC | CASSASWYQETQYF
TRBJ1-5 | few | TRBV6-1 | TRBD1 | TGTGCCAGACATAAATCCGGGACAGGGAACAATCAGCCCCAGCATTTT | CARHKSGTGNNQPQHF
TRBJ1-1 | many | TRBV6-2/TRBV6-3 | - | TGTGCCAGCAGGGATCGGGTAGGGGCGCATGAAGCTTTCTTT | CASRDRVGAHEAFF